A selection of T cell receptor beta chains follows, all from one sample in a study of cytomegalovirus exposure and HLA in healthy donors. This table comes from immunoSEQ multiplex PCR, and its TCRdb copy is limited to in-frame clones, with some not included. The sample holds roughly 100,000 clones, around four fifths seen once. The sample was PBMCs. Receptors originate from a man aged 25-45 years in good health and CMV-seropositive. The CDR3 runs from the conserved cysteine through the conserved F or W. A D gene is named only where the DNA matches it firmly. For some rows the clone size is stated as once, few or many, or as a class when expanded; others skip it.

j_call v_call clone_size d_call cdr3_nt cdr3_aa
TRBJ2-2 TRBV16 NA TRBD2 TGTGCCAGCAGCCGCACTAGCGGGAGGATCGGGGAGCTGTTTTTT CASSRTSGRIGELFF
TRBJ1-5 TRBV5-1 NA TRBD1 TGCGCCAGCAGCTTCCAGGGGGACCAGCCCCAGCATTTT CASSFQGDQPQHF
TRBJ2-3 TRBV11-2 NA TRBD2 TGTGCCAGCAGCTTGGGGCTAGCGGCTAGCACAGATACGCAGTATTTT CASSLGLAASTDTQYF
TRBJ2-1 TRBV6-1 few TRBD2 TGTGCCAGCAGTTCAAGCGGGGATACCTACAATGAGCAGTTCTTC CASSSSGDTYNEQFF
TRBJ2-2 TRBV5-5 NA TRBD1 TGTGCCAGCAGCTTGTTTCAGGGGGCCGGCACCGGGGAGCTGTTTTTT CASSLFQGAGTGELFF
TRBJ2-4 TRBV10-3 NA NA TGTGCCATCAGTGCGTCCGTGGCCAAAAACATTCAGTACTTC CAISASVAKNIQYF
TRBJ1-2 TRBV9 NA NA TGTGCCAGCAGCACCGCCGGGGGTCTCTATGGCTACACCTTC CASSTAGGLYGYTF
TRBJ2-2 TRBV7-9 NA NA TGTGCCAGCAGCTTATTCGGCCAGGGGACCACCGGGGAGCTGTTTTTT CASSLFGQGTTGELFF
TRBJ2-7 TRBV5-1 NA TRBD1 TGCGCCAGCAGCTTGGAAGGACAGGGTTTCAACGAGCAGTACTTC CASSLEGQGFNEQYF
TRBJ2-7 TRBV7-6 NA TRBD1 TGTGCCAGCAGCTTAGACAGGGGTGGGTACGAGCAGTACTTC CASSLDRGGYEQYF
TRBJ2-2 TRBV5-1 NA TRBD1 TGCGCCAGCAGCTTGAGACAGGGGGACACCGGGGAGCTGTTTTTT CASSLRQGDTGELFF
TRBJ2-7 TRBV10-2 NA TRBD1 TGCGCCAGCAGTGAGCCAGGGACAGGGAAACACGAGCAGTACTTC CASSEPGTGKHEQYF
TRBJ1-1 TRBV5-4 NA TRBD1 TGTGCCAGCAGCTATCCACAGGGGCCAGGGTTCACTGAAGCTTTCTTT CASSYPQGPGFTEAFF
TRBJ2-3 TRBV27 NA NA TGTGCCAGCAGTTTCGGGTACGCCCGCGGACTAAATAGGGGAAAAGATACGCAGTATTTT CASSFGYARGLNRGKDTQYF
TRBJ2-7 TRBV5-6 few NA TGTGCCAGCAGCTTGGGCGACTACGAGCAGTACTTC CASSLGDYEQYF
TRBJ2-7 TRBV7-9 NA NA TGTGCCAGCAGCTTTGGGGCATACCAAGGCGAGCAGTACTTC CASSFGAYQGEQYF
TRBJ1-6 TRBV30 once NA TGTGCCTGGGCGGCGGGGGGGGCTCGGAATTCACCCCTCCACTTT CAWAAGGARNSPLHF
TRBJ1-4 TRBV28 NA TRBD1 TGTGCCAGCAGTTGGGATGCAGCTGGGACAGCTAATGAAAAACTGTTTTTT CASSWDAAGTANEKLFF
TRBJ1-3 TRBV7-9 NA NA TGTGCCAGCAGCCCGAGCGGGGGCTCTGGAAACACCATATATTTT CASSPSGGSGNTIYF
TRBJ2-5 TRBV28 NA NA TGTGCCAGCAGTTTAGGGCTAACCAAGATGTCCCAGTACTTC CASSLGLTKMSQYF
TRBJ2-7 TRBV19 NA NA TGTGCCAGTAGTATAGACAAGACAGTATACGAGCAGTACTTC CASSIDKTVYEQYF
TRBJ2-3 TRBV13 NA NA TGTGCCAGCAGCCCTGATAGCGGACGACCCACAGATACGCAGTATTTT CASSPDSGRPTDTQYF
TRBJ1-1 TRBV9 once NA TGTGCCAGCAGCCCAAGAGGCGGGATAAACACTGAAGCTTTCTTT CASSPRGGINTEAFF
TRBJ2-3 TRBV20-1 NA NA TGCAGTGCCGCCACGGGAGATACGCAGTATTTT CSAATGDTQYF
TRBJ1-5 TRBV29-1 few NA TGCAGCGTTGGGGCAGACAATCAGCCCCAGCATTTT CSVGADNQPQHF
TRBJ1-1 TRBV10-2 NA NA TGCGCCAGCAGTGAGCTGGGGGGGCCCTCCCTGAACACTGAAGCTTTCTTT CASSELGGPSLNTEAFF
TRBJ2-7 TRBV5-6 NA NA TGTGCCAGCAGCTTGGGACAGGTCTACGAGCAGTACTTC CASSLGQVYEQYF
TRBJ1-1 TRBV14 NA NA TGTGCCAGCAGCCAAGACAATCTAGGTACTGAAGCTTTCTTT CASSQDNLGTEAFF
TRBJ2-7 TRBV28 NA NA TGTGCCAGCAGTCTCCCCCTTCTAGCGATCGAGCAGTACTTC CASSLPLLAIEQYF
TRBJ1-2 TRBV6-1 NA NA TGTGCCAGCAGTGAAAGTCAGGTCGGCGTCTATGGCTACACCTTC CASSESQVGVYGYTF
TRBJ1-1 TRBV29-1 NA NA TGCAGCGCTAAAAACACTGAAGCTTTCTTT CSAKNTEAFF
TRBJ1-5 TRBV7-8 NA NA TGTGCCAGCAGCCTCCTCGAGGATCAGCCCCAGCATTTT CASSLLEDQPQHF
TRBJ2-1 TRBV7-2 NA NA TGTGCCAGCAGCCGATCCGGCGGGAAAGGGGTCTTC CASSRSGGKGVF
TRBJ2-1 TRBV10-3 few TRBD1 TGTGCCATCAGGACCGGGACAGGGAAAAATGAGCAGTTCTTC CAIRTGTGKNEQFF
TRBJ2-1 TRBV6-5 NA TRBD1 TGTGCCAGCAGAAGGACAGGGGAAGGTGAGCAGTTCTTC CASRRTGEGEQFF
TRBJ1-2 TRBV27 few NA TGTGCCAGCAGTAGGACAGCTAACTATGGCTACACCTTC CASSRTANYGYTF
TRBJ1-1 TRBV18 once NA TGTGCCAGCTCACCAAACCAGGGTATGAACACTGAAGCTTTCTTT CASSPNQGMNTEAFF
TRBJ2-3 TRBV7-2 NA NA TGTGCCAGCAGCTTATCAGGATCGTCGGCAGATACGCAGTATTTT CASSLSGSSADTQYF
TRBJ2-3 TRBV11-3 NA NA TGTGCCAGCAGCTTCGAAGACGGTGGGGGCCTTTCCGATACGCAGTATTTT CASSFEDGGGLSDTQYF
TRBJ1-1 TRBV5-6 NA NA TGTGCCAGCAGCTTGGATAGACAGATTAGGGACACTGAAGCTTTCTTT CASSLDRQIRDTEAFF
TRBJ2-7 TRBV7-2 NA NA TGTGCCAGCACGCTCCGGGGTGGTTCCTACGAGCAGTACTTC CASTLRGGSYEQYF
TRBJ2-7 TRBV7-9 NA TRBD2 TGTTCCAGCAGCCGGACTAGCTACGAGCAGTACTTC CSSSRTSYEQYF
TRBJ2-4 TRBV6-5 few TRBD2 TGTGCCAGCATCAGGAAGGGAGGGCGGAACATTCAGTACTTC CASIRKGGRNIQYF
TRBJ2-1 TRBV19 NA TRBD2 TGTGCCAGTAGTATAGTGGGAGCTTTAGCGGGGACTCGGAATGAGCAGTTCTTC CASSIVGALAGTRNEQFF